This T cell receptor beta chain was identified in a study of blood T cell repertoires in COVID-19. Study overall: There were acute and convalescent COVID-19 samples, and they came from the United States, Italy and Spain. PBMCs, B-cell-depleted T cells, or T cells were the source of the cDNA or gDNA that made up the material.

Original processing methods: Estimated nucleated cell counts came from reference gene primer amplification. Method: immunoSEQ multiplex PCR; TCRdb's copy keeps in-frame clones and lacks some. That table supplies the V and J calls and clone size; D and trimming were determined from the DNA. The sample holds some 220,000 clones; 80% to 85% are singletons and the top ten take approximately 2.5%. Germline loops: CDR1 LNHDA, CDR2 SQIVND (reference sequence). V gave up 2 bases and J gave up 10 bases, with 12 bases separating them. The CDR3 spans 14 residues. The chain employs TRBV19 and TRBJ1-6; D might be TRBD1 (5 bases). The source of this sequence is a woman aged 55-69 years with acute or convalescent COVID-19. The specimen sequenced was peripheral blood. The CDR3 spells CASSISGFGSPLHF. As DNA, the CDR3 is TGTGCCAGTAGTATATCAGGGTTCGGGTCACCCCTCCACTTT.